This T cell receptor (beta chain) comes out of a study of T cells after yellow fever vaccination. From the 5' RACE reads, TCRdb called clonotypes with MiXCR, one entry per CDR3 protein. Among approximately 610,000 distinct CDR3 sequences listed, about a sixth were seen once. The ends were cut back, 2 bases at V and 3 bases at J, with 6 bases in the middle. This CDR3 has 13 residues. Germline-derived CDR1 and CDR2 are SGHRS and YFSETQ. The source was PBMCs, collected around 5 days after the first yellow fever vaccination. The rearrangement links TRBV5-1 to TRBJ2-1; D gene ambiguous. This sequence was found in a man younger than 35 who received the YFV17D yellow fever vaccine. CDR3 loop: CASSFASYNEQFF. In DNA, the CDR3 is TGCGCCAGCAGCTTCGCTAGCTACAATGAGCAGTTCTTC.